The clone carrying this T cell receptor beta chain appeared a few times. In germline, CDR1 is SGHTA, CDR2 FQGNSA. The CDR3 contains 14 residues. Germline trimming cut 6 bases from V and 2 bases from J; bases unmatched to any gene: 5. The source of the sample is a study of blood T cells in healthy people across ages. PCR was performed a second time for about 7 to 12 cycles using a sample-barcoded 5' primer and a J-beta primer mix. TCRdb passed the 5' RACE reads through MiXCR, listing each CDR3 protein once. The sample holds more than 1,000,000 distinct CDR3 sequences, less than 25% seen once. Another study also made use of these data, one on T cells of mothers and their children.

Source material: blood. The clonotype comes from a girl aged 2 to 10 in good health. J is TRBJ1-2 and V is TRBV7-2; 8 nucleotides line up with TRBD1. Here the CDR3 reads CASRWDRTNYGYTF. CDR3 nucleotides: TGTGCCAGCAGATGGGACAGGACGAACTATGGCTACACCTTC.